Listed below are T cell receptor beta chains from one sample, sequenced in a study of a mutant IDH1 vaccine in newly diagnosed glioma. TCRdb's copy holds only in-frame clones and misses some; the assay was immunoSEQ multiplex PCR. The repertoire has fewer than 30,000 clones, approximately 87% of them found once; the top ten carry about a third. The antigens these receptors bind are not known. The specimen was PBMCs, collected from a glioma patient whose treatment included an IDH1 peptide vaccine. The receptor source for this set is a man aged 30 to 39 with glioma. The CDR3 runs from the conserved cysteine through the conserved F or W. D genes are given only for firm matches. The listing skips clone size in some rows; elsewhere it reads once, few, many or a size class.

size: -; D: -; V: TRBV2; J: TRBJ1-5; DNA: TGTGCCAGCAGTAGTGGTGGAAGGGAAAATCAGCCCCAGCATTTT; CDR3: CASSSGGRENQPQHF
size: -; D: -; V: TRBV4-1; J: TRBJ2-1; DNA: TGCGCCAGCAGCCCGGGACTCCTTGGCAATGAGCAGTTCTTC; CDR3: CASSPGLLGNEQFF
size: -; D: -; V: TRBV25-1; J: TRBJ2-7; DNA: TGTGCCAGCGGAGGATTTTACGAGCAGTACTTC; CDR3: CASGGFYEQYF
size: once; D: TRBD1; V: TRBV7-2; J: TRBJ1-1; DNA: TGTGCCAGCAGCTTAGAAGCGTTGCCGGAGGGGGCAAAGAACACTGAAGCTTTCTTT; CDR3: CASSLEALPEGAKNTEAFF
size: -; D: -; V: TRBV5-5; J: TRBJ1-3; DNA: TGTGCCAGCAGCTACTGGACACCTACTGGAAACACCATATATTTT; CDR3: CASSYWTPTGNTIYF
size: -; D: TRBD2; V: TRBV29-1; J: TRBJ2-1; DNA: TGCAGCGTCGGACTAGCGGGAGGTTCATACAATGAGCAGTTCTTC; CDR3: CSVGLAGGSYNEQFF
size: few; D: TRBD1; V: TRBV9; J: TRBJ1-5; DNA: TGTGCCAGCAGCGTAGGACAGGGGAAGGAGGAGCCCCAGCATTTT; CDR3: CASSVGQGKEEPQHF
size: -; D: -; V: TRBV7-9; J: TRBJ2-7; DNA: TGTGCCAGCAGCCCGGACGAGCAGTACTTC; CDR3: CASSPDEQYF
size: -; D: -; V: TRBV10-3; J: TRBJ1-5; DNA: TGTGCCGACCGCGGACGGCAGTGCCAGCCCCAGCATTTT; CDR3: CADRGRQCQPQHF
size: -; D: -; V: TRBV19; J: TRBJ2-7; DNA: TGTGCCAGTAGTATAGGAAGGGACGTAACCTACGAGCAGTACTTC; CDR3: CASSIGRDVTYEQYF
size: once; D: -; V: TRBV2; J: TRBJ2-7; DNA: TGTGCCAGCAGTTCAAACACAGGGAGCTCCTACGAGCAGTACTTC; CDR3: CASSSNTGSSYEQYF
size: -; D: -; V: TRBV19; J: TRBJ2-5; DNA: TGTGCCACCTCCGGGAGCAAGCAAGAGACCCAGTACTTC; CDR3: CATSGSKQETQYF
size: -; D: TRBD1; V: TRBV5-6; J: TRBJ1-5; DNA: TGTGCCAGCAGCGACCTTAAGGACAGGGACAATCAGCCCCAGCATTTT; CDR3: CASSDLKDRDNQPQHF
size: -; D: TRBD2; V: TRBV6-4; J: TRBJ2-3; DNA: TGTGCCAGCAGTGATACAGCGGGAAGCACAGATACGCAGTATTTT; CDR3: CASSDTAGSTDTQYF
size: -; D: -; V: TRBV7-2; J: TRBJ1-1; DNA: TGTGCCAGCAGCCCTTCCCCGGTGCTGAACACTGAAGCTTTCTTT; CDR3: CASSPSPVLNTEAFF
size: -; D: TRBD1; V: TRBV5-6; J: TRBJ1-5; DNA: TGTGCCAGCAGCACCGACAGGGAAATCCATCAGCCCCAGCATTTT; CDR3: CASSTDREIHQPQHF
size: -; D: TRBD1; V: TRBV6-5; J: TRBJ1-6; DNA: TGTGCCAGCAGTTACGCCGGGACAGGGGAGAATTCACCCCTCCACTTT; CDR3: CASSYAGTGENSPLHF
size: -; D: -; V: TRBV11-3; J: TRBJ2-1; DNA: TGTGCCAGCAGCCCCGGGACTCCTTCTGACAATGAGCAGTTCTTC; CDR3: CASSPGTPSDNEQFF
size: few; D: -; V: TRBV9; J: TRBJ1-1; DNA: TGTGCCAGCAGCGACATGGGACGGATGAACACTGAAGCTTTCTTT; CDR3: CASSDMGRMNTEAFF
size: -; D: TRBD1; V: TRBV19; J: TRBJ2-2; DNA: TGTGCCAGTAGCCGGACAGGAGAGACCGGGGAGCTGTTTTTT; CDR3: CASSRTGETGELFF
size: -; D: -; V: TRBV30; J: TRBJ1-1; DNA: TGTGCCTGGAGTGGGGACGGCGTTGGAACTGAAGCTTTCTTT; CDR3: CAWSGDGVGTEAFF
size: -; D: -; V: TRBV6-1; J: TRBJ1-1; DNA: TGTGCCAGCAGTGAATTCGCGGGCAGGAGCACTGAAGCTTTCTTT; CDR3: CASSEFAGRSTEAFF
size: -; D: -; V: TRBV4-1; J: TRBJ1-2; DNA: TGCGCCAGCAGCCAAGAGGACCTCGGGGGCTACACCTTC; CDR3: CASSQEDLGGYTF
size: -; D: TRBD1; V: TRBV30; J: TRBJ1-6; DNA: TGTGCCTGGATCCCCGGGACAGGCGATTCACCCCTCCACTTT; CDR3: CAWIPGTGDSPLHF
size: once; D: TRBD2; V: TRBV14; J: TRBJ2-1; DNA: TGTGCCAGCAGCCAAGGGCGGACTAGCGGGGAGGATGAGCAGTTCTTC; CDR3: CASSQGRTSGEDEQFF
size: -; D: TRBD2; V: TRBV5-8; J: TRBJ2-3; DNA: TGTGCCAGCAGCTTTGTAGCGGGAGGCAGCACAGATACGCAGTATTTT; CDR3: CASSFVAGGSTDTQYF
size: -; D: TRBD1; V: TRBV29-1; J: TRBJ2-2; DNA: TGCAGCGTTGATAGAGGGGGCAACGGGGAGCTGTTTTTT; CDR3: CSVDRGGNGELFF
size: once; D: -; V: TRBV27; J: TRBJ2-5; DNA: TGTGCCAGCAGAGGAGGGGGCCAAGAGACCCAGTACTTC; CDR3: CASRGGGQETQYF
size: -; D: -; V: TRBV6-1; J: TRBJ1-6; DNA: TGTGCCAGCAGTGAGAACATCGCCAGTTCACCCCTCCACTTT; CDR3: CASSENIASSPLHF
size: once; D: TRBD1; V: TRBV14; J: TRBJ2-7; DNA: TGTGCCAGCAGCCAAGATGCGGCGACAGGGCAGCAGTACTTC; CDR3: CASSQDAATGQQYF
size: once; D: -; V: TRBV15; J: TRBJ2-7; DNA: TGTGCCACCAGCAGACCCGGGACACTTACCTACGAGCAGTACTTC; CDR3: CATSRPGTLTYEQYF
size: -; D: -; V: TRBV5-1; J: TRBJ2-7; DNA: TGCGCCAGCAGCGCAATAGGAGGGGGCCAAGGTACCTACGAGCAGTACTTC; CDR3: CASSAIGGGQGTYEQYF
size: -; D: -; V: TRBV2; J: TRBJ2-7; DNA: TGTGCCAGCAGTGAAGAGGCCGAGCAGTACTTC; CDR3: CASSEEAEQYF
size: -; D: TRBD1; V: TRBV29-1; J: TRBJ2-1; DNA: TGCAGCGTGGGGACAGGATCCTACAATGAGCAGTTCTTC; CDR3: CSVGTGSYNEQFF
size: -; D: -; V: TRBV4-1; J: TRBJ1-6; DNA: TGCGCCAGCAGCCTAGGGTCTAGGGCTGACTCACCCCTCCACTTT; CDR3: CASSLGSRADSPLHF
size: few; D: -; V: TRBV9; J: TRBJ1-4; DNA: TGTGCCAGCAGCCCTTGGACGGGGGAAAAACTGTTTTTT; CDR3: CASSPWTGEKLFF
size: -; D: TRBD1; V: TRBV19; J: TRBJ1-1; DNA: TGTGCCAGTAGTGACAGGGGGCTGGGCACTGAAGCTTTCTTT; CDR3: CASSDRGLGTEAFF
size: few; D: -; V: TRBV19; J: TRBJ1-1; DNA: TGTGCCAGTACCCTGGGCGGGCCGCGAATGAACACTGAAGCTTTCTTT; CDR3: CASTLGGPRMNTEAFF
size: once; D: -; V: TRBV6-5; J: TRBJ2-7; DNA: TGTGCCAGCAGGAGGGGCGTGGGTACCTACGAGCAGTACTTC; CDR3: CASRRGVGTYEQYF
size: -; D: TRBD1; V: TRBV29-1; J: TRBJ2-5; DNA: TGCAGCGTTGCCGGGACAGCTCATGGGACCCAGTACTTC; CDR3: CSVAGTAHGTQYF
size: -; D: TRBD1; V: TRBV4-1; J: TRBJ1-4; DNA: TGCGCCAGCACAACAGGGGGCGCGGATGAAAAACTGTTTTTT; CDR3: CASTTGGADEKLFF
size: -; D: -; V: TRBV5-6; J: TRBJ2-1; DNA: TGTGCCAGCAGCTCCCTCGAGAGGGATTCTTACAATGAGCAGTTCTTC; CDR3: CASSSLERDSYNEQFF
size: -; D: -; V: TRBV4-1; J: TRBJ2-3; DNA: TGCGCCAGCAGCCAAATCTTCAGAGAAGCGTTGACAGATACGCAGTATTTT; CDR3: CASSQIFREALTDTQYF
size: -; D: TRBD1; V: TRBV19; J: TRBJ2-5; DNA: TGTGCCAGTAGTGTTGGGACAGGATGGTACCAAGAGACCCAGTACTTC; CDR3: CASSVGTGWYQETQYF
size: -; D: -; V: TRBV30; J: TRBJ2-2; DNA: TGTGCCTGGAGTGGGGGGTCCGGGGAGCTGTTTTTT; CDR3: CAWSGGSGELFF
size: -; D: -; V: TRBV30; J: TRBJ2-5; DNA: TGTGCGTTTAACAGGAATCTACAAGAGACCCAGTACTTC; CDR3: CAFNRNLQETQYF
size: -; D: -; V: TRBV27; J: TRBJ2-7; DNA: TGTGCCAGCAGTTTATCGTTAAGTTACGAGCAGTACTTC; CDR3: CASSLSLSYEQYF
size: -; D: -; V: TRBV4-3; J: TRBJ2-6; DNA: TGCGCCAGCAGCCCCCCCCGGGGCTCTGGGGCCAACGTCCTGACTTTC; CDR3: CASSPPRGSGANVLTF
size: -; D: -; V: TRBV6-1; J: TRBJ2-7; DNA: TGTGCCAGCAGTCCTCGGGGGCAAGCCTACGAGCAGTACTTC; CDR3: CASSPRGQAYEQYF
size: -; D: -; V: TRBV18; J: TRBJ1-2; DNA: TGTGCCAGCTCACCACCGTCGTTGTCCGGCGGCTACACCTTC; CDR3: CASSPPSLSGGYTF
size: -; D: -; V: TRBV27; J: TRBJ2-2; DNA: TGTGCCAGCAGCCGTGAGGGGACCGGGGAGCTGTTTTTT; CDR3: CASSREGTGELFF
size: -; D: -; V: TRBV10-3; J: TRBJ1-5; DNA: TGTGCCATCAGTGAGTCGATCGGTTGGACCCAGCATTTT; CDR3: CAISESIGWTQHF
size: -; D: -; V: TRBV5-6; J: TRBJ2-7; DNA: TGTGCCAGCAGCTTGGTACAGTCCGAGCAGTACTTC; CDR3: CASSLVQSEQYF
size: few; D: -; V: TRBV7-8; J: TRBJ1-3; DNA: TGTGCCAGCAGCTTGACCGGGCCCGGCAGCACGGGAAACACCATATATTTT; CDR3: CASSLTGPGSTGNTIYF
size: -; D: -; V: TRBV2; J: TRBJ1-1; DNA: TGTGCCAGCAGTGAAAATACTGAAGCTTTCTTT; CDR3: CASSENTEAFF
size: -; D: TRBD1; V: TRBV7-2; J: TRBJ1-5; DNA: TGTGCCAGCAGCCGGGACAGGGCAACTTGGCAGCCCCAGCATTTT; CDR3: CASSRDRATWQPQHF
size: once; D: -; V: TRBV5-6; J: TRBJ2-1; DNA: TGTGCCAGCAGCTTTGAAAGGGCCGGGGTCAATGAGCAGTTCTTC; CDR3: CASSFERAGVNEQFF
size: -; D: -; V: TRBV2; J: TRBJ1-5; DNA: TGTGCCAGCAGTTTCGGGAGAGGCAATCAGCCCCAGCATTTT; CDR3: CASSFGRGNQPQHF
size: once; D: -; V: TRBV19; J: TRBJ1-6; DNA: TGTGCCAGTAGTATAGGAGGCACCGGGAGGGATTCACCCCTCCACTTT; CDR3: CASSIGGTGRDSPLHF